Detailed here is one T cell receptor (beta chain). Its antigen is unknown. The sample holds no much larger clone one base away, and base qualities are not on file. Including cysteine and phenylalanine, the CDR3 has 14 amino acids. Here the CDR3 DNA is all that survives: 42 bases in frame from base 1. Sequences LNHDA (CDR1) and SQIVND (CDR2) are obtained from the germline V gene (reference sequence). Trimming at the junction amounts to 5 bases on V and 2 bases on J, and the germline ends lie 12 bases apart. The entire amount of isolated RNA was reverse transcribed using the High Capacity cDNA Reverse Transcription Kit, so the sequenced TCRB transcripts were expressed ones. Deep immunoSEQ sequencing was applied to naive, central memory and regulatory T cell samples, giving an average of roughly 3.6 million total reads per sample. After sorted cells were lysed in RLT buffer, RNA was extracted with DNase-treated RNeasy Micro or Mini kits, with the choice depending on cell number. Each cell subset was processed separately to prevent cross-contamination, with patient and healthy donor samples processed together. TCRB sequences were amplified from cDNA with the immunoSEQ multiplex PCR, producing 87-bp fragments spanning the CDR3 region. Amplicons were sequenced on the Illumina HiSeq platform. Processing in the source paper ran as follows. Synthetic template baselines were used to correct PCR bias computationally, reads within Hamming distance 2 were collapsed together, and singletons that could not be merged were discarded. Reads were aligned against IMGT so that V, D and J genes, CDR3 length and insertions or deletions at six rearrangement sites could be assigned. Clonotype counts were normalized to sorted cell number within each subset before computing true diversity and Gini coefficients with the tcR R package. The overlap coefficient, calculated on TCRB nucleotide sequences, was used to quantify repertoire sharing. The table comes from immuneACCESS by way of TCRdb, which keeps in-frame sequences with V and J called. Part of the clones is missing from these tables; in studies checked, under half for an unresolved V gene and the rest for unknown reasons. V and J calls and clone size are copied from that table; D and trimming were computed from the DNA. Counted in this sample were a few hundred thousand clones; 8.5% to 10% of them appeared once. The ten biggest clones cover roughly 0.6% of the sample.

This record belongs to a study of beta chain features in type 1 diabetes (dated by TCRdb to the late 2010s). Background for the entire study: Patients and healthy donors did not differ in mean age, gender distribution, total cell number or subset yield. Naive and central memory subsets were obtained from all 30 or so donors, but regulatory and stem cell-like memory subsets were isolated from only 8 patients and roughly eight healthy donors. A total of 107,917,701 sorted cells were examined across all samples, and the number of cells per subset was strongly correlated with RNA yield. In the study, TCRB repertoires of sorted circulating CD4+ T cell subsets from recently diagnosed type 1 diabetes patients were compared with those of matched healthy donors.

General study outcomes and caveats: PCR might favor shorter templates, but patient and control samples were amplified and corrected together, so any skew would affect both groups equally. Naive, central memory and regulatory TCRB repertoires appeared more similar among patients than among healthy donors. Fewer insertions and more nucleotide deletions at VDJ recombination sites were observed in patients with type 1 diabetes, implying thymic rearrangement abnormalities. Because the HLA sub-analyses included only small numbers of individuals, any influence of HLA type on TCRB rearrangement was left unresolved. Sequencing cDNA rather than genomic DNA could over-represent highly expressing activated cells, although activation and CD3 levels did not differ between groups. In all four CD4+ subsets, TCRB CDR3 length was moderately but significantly shorter in type 1 diabetes patients.

Each donor gave one peripheral blood draw, approximately 0.11 L on average, collected into heparinised tubes. A BD FACSAria II and a panel including CD45RO, CCR7, CD25, CD127, CD95 and CD27 were used to sort naive, central memory, regulatory and stem cell-like memory CD4+ T cells. Purity was above 98% for every sorted population. Right away, PBMCs were isolated by Lymphoprep density gradient centrifugation and were stained directly, with no culture step. To minimize batch effects, samples were stained and sorted in pairs, one healthy donor with one patient per experiment. The source material was central memory CD4+ T cells from blood. This sequence was found in a man aged 25-45 years with type 1 diabetes. The rearranged segments are TRBV19 and TRBJ2-5, with the D call perhaps TRBD1 or TRBD2, each one matching 5 bases. This receptor carries the CDR3 CASSVGPTQETQYF. The DNA is as follows: TGTGCCAGTAGTGTGGGACCAACACAAGAGACCCAGTACTTC.